The present entry profiles one T cell receptor (beta chain) with its context. Its specific antigen is unknown. There are no base qualities to consult, and no much larger clone falls within one base. Total RNA and DNA were co-extracted from approximately 20-30 mg of bulk tissue with the AllPrep DNA/RNA mini kit, without cell sorting. Between late 2015 and March 2016, 5 or 6 patients in China with histopathologically diagnosed primary liver carcinoma had their tumors surgically resected. Chronic HBV infection was present in the patients, and the patients were treatment-naive at sampling. Five spatially separated regions were sampled per tumor: superior, inferior, left-lateral and right-lateral poles, plus the tumor centre. Histology showed that every tumor sample contained more than 80% viable tumor cells. Fresh tumor and adjacent tissue pieces were bisected; one half was stored in RNAlater at -80°C, the other sent for histology.

The sample originates from a study of tumor-infiltrating lymphocytes in primary liver carcinoma (dated 2017 in TCRdb). In terms of the full investigation: Of the five patients, three men and two women aged 30 to 69 years, four had hepatocellular carcinoma and one had combined HCC and intrahepatic cholangiocarcinoma. Tumors of the five patients were stage T1-T3 N0M0 with maximum diameters of about 4.2 to 10 cm. Samples yielded roughly 3.65 to 7.5 million productive TCRbeta reads; read depth did not differ significantly between tissue types. For each liver tumor, the study sampled five regions along with adjacent normal tissue and blood, and applied TCRbeta repertoire sequencing, expression microarrays and whole-exome sequencing. A total of about 35 specimens from 5 patients went through TCRbeta repertoire sequencing, namely 25 tumor regions, 5 adjacent noncancerous liver tissues and 5 peripheral blood samples. Agilent mRNA microarray profiling was performed on the 20 to 25 tumor region samples to relate TCRbeta repertoire diversity to the local molecular phenotype. Reproducibility between technical replicate repertoires was high, with correlation coefficients above 0.98 and mean shared-clone rates roughly 0.87. Overall study results and their limits: Just about 7-25% of top clones turned up in all five regions of a tumor, which suggests spatial heterogeneity among tumor-infiltrating T cells. Compared with blood, tumors had a significantly larger share of the repertoire taken up by the top 250 clones (p = 0.039). Because the samples were bulk and unsorted, CD4+ and CD8+ T cell repertoires could not be compared. Repertoire overlap was higher between tumor regions (mean approximately 36%) than tumor-adjacent (around 17%) or tumor-blood (about 15%) pairs, consistent with antigen-driven expansion. Because only the TCR beta chain was sequenced and unpaired alpha chains were not captured, true repertoire diversity is likely underestimated. The study included only four to six patients, and the authors note findings should be validated in a larger study.

A constant-region primer and ProtoScript II reverse transcriptase were used to reverse-transcribe TCRbeta-specific cDNA from 500 ng total RNA. TCRbeta libraries were built with three nested multiplex PCR rounds, a slightly modified ARM-PCR procedure. Each of the first two PCR rounds ran for approximately 11 cycles using multiplex TRBV1-TRBV30 forward primers together with a Cbeta reverse primer. Sample barcodes and Illumina adapters were added in a final 25-cycle PCR using Deep VentR polymerase. Amplicons of 200-500 bp were gel-purified with a QIAquick gel extraction kit before sequencing. An Illumina HiSeq 2500 was used to sequence the TCRbeta amplicons with 250-bp paired-end reads. As for the authors' bioinformatics: Reads were quality-trimmed with Trimmomatic v0.33, and paired reads were merged with FLASH v1.2.11 to recover full CDR3 sequences. V, D and J germline segments were assigned to the rearranged TCRbeta sequences by MiGEC v1.2.1b. Clonotype statistics, along with Shannon-Wiener diversity indices, were calculated using VDJtools v1.0.0. Except for diversity analysis, only each sample's 250 most abundant clonotypes were used in subsequent analyses to reduce sampling bias. TCRdb reanalyzed the raw reads on its own, using fastp at Q25 for trimming and MiXCR for clone calling, and kept in-frame beta chains. Entries are consolidated by CDR3 protein sequence, retaining the most common genes and DNA. The V and J calls come from TCRdb's annotation, not from the publication. The sample table lists about 100,000 distinct CDR3 sequences, approximately 68% of them with a count of one. In total, the top ten clones hold roughly 10% of the sample.

The CDR3 numbers 14 residues from cysteine through phenylalanine. Just CDR3 DNA is preserved here, 42 bases in frame from base 1. Trimming at the junction amounts to 5 bases on V and 0 bases on J, and the germline ends lie 13 bases apart. As encoded in the germline V gene (reference sequence), CDR1 is DFQATT while CDR2 is SNEGSKA. This clonotype was obtained from a woman aged 60-70 years with primary liver carcinoma and hepatitis B virus infection. The sequencing input was liver tumor tissue from sampling region 5. What this sample's cell subset or site label stands for: tumor region T5, tumor centre. The chain is encoded by TRBV20-1 joined to TRBJ1-2; a tentative D call is TRBD1 (5 bases match). Here the CDR3 is given as CSAGAPGANYGYTF. The DNA is as follows: TGCAGTGCTGGGGCCCCGGGCGCTAACTATGGCTACACCTTC.